This T cell receptor (beta chain) derives from a study of OX40 agonist ivuxolimab in advanced cancers. Looking at the study overall: Participants could have had prior anti-PD-1, anti-PD-L1 or anti-CTLA-4 therapy, and 40% had some.

The method was immunoSEQ multiplex PCR; TCRdb's version includes in-frame clones alone and lacks a portion of them. Counted here are about 21,000 clones, 83% occurring once; the ten biggest clones make up roughly 20%. Germline CDR1 and CDR2: GTSNPN and SVGIG (reference sequence). Trimming removed 2 bases at V and 4 bases at J, with 12 bases between. This CDR3 is built from 14 residues. This TCR was sampled from an adult with an advanced solid tumor such as melanoma, head and neck, liver or kidney cancer. The sequenced sample was CD4+ or CD8+ T cells sorted from blood, obtained in a trial of the OX40 agonist ivuxolimab. The chain uses TRBV30 and TRBJ2-1; weak D call: TRBD2 (5 bases). The CDR3 reads CAWSNDYLYNEQFF. The CDR3 DNA follows: TGTGCCTGGAGTAACGACTACCTTTACAATGAGCAGTTCTTC.